This entry describes one TCR beta chain. The record originates from a study of response to subunit inactivated influenza vaccine. V was clipped by 7 bases and J by 3 bases, with 14 bases between them. The germline CDR1 and CDR2 sequences are MDHEN and SYDVKM. This CDR3 has 14 amino acids. MiXCR was run by TCRdb on the RT-PCR reads, yielding one entry per CDR3 protein. The sample lists about 570,000 distinct CDR3 sequences; approximately 10% were seen once. In addition, the sample was reused for a study of T cells expressing NK-cell markers. That source reports: TCR beta libraries carry UMIs added by 5'RACE template switching.

Sequenced here: PBMCs from blood, sampled on the day of vaccination. The receptor's source is a man between 50 and 59 years old who received an inactivated influenza vaccine. The rearrangement uses TRBV28 and TRBJ2-3; perhaps TRBD1 as D (6 bases). In nucleotides, the CDR3 is TGTGCCAGCAATGGGAACAGGGTTACAGATACGCAGTATTTT. Translated: CASNGNRVTDTQYF.